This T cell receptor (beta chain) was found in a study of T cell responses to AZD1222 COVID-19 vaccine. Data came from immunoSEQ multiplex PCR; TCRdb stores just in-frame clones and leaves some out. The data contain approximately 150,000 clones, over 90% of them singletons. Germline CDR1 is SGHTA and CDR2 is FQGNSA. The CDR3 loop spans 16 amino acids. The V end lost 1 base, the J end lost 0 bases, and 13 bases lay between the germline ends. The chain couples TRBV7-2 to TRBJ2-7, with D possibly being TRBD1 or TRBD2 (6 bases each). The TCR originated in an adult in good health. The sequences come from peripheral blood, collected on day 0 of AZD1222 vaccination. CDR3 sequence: CASSLGPGAPSYEQYF. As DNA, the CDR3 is TGTGCCAGCAGCTTAGGTCCGGGGGCCCCCTCCTACGAGCAGTACTTC.